The 20 T cell receptor beta chains presented below share a single source sample, sequenced in a study of T-cell reconstitution after alpha-beta-depleted transplantation in children. Molecular barcoding with unique molecular identifiers was used for the TCRbeta library. TCRdb analysed the PCR reads with MiXCR anew, one entry per CDR3 protein. Here the sample spans about 980,000 distinct CDR3 sequences, about 31% being singletons. Sequenced material: PBMCs, mostly from graft donor cells, taken 360 days after TCRalphabeta/CD19-depleted stem cell transplant. The receptors originated from a boy under two years old who had a stem cell transplant for SCID, so the T cells may come from the graft donor.

CDR3 sequence reads: CASSYGKGANVLTF. The CDR3 nucleotides read TGTGCCAGCAGCTACGGGAAAGGGGCCAACGTCCTGACTTTC. V usage is TRBV6-5 and J usage is TRBJ2-6; tentative D call: TRBD2 (5 bases). Trimming left V 6 bases short and J 4 bases short, with 10 bases between. This CDR3 has 14 amino acids. Germline assignment: CDR1 MNHEY and CDR2 SVGAGI.

The chain joins TRBV18 to TRBJ2-1, with 7 nucleotides matching TRBD1. The CDR3 spans 15 residues. Trimming at V came to 3 bases and at J to 3 bases, leaving 5 bases not matched to a gene. Per the germline V gene, CDR1 is KGHSH and CDR2 is LQKENI. The CDR3 protein is CASSPSTGVYNEQFF. The CDR3 coding sequence is TGTGCCAGCTCACCTTCCACAGGGGTCTACAATGAGCAGTTCTTC.

The chain joins TRBV4-3 to TRBJ2-2; D uncertain. Deletions cut 1 base from V and 5 bases from J, with 5 bases between. The CDR3 has 13 amino acids. Germline CDR1 LGHNA, CDR2 YSLEER. The CDR3 spells CASSQVETGELFF. In nucleotides, the CDR3 is TGCGCCAGCAGCCAAGTAGAGACCGGGGAGCTGTTTTTT.

The J gene is TRBJ2-3, the V gene TRBV7-3; weak D call: TRBD2 (6 bases). Germline CDR1 reads SGHTA; CDR2 reads FQGTGA. The CDR3 extends over 15 amino acids. V dropped 5 bases and J dropped 0 bases, with 12 bases sitting between them. In DNA, the CDR3 is TGTGCCAGCAGCCGTAGCGGATCTAGCACAGATACGCAGTATTTT. Its translation: CASSRSGSSTDTQYF.

The J gene is TRBJ2-1, the V gene TRBV4-2; 9 bases match TRBD2. This CDR3 is 18 amino acids long. Germline V CDR1 and CDR2: LGHNA, YNFKEQ. The trim removed 1 base at V and 4 bases at J, leaving 11 bases unmatched. CDR3 region: CASSQVATLAGDYNEQFF. For the CDR3, the DNA is TGTGCCAGCAGCCAAGTAGCCACCTTAGCGGGGGATTACAATGAGCAGTTCTTC.

The rearrangement joins TRBV4-1 to TRBJ2-5; D assignment may be TRBD1 or TRBD2 (6 bases each). V was cut by 3 bases and J by 1 base, with 12 bases left in between. Germline assignment: CDR1 MGHRA and CDR2 YSYEKL. This CDR3 is built from 15 residues. For the CDR3, the DNA is TGCGCCAGCAGCCAGGAGGGACACACCCAAGAGACCCAGTACTTC. Its protein product is CASSQEGHTQETQYF.

This clonotype came up a few times. This rearrangement joins TRBV27 to TRBJ2-7, with 7 nucleotides matching TRBD2. Looked up from germline, CDR1 is MNHEY and CDR2 is SMNVEV (reference sequence). The CDR3 runs 16 residues. Germline trimming cut 3 bases from V and 3 bases from J; bases unmatched to any gene: 11. The CDR3 region is CASSFVSGGSDYEQYF. CDR3 nucleotides: TGTGCCAGCAGTTTCGTGTCCGGGGGGTCCGACTACGAGCAGTACTTC.

This clonotype has only a few counts. The rearrangement links TRBV7-9 to TRBJ2-1, with 7 positions matching TRBD2. The CDR3 has 17 amino acids. Germline CDR1 SEHNR, CDR2 FQNEAQ (reference sequence). Germline trimming cut 0 bases from V and 1 base from J; bases unmatched to any gene: 6. CDR3 nucleotides: TGTGCCAGCAGCTTAGCGGCGGGGGAGAGGTCCTACAATGAGCAGTTCTTC. Residues: CASSLAAGERSYNEQFF.

The chain is built from TRBV9 and TRBJ2-5; 8 bases map to TRBD2. The CDR3 length is 14 residues. Germline V gives CDR1 SGDLS, CDR2 YYNGEE. V was clipped by 3 bases and J by 5 bases; unmatched bases: 6. CDR3 bases: TGTGCCAGCAGCGCCCGCGGGGGGAGGGAGACCCAGTACTTC. Encoded protein: CASSARGGRETQYF.

This clonotype was counted only a few times. V is TRBV29-1 and J is TRBJ2-7, with D unclear. The CDR3 runs to 11 residues. Trimming shortened V by 6 bases and J by 0 bases, and 6 bases separated the two germline ends. CDR1 and CDR2 (germline): SQVTM, ANQGSEA. CDR3 DNA: TGCAGCGTCCAATACTCCTACGAGCAGTACTTC. Its protein product is CSVQYSYEQYF.

The rearrangement joins TRBV20-1 to TRBJ1-5; 8 positions match TRBD1. The trim removed 3 bases at V and 1 base at J, leaving 2 bases unmatched. The CDR3 has 14 amino acids. Germline-derived CDR1 and CDR2 are DFQATT and SNEGSKA (reference sequence). CDR3 bases: TGCAGTGCTAGTCAGGGGGCGAGCAATCAGCCCCAGCATTTT. It encodes CSASQGASNQPQHF.

The chain uses TRBV7-9 and TRBJ2-4, with D maybe TRBD2 (5 bases). CDR1 is SEHNR, CDR2 FQNEAQ, per germline (reference sequence). V was pared by 8 bases and J by 1 base, with 9 bases between. The CDR3 is 13 amino acids. CDR3 DNA: TGTGCCAGCCGGGGATCGGCCAAAAACATTCAGTACTTC. Translating it yields CASRGSAKNIQYF. The whole variable domain, remainder taken from reference TRBV7-9 and TRBJ2-4, is DTGVSQNPRHKITKRGQNVTFRCDPISEHNRLYWYRQTLGQGPEFLTYFQNEAQLEKSRLLSDRFSAERPKGSFSTLEIQRTEQGDSAMYLCASRGSAKNIQYFGAGTRLSVL.

The chain is built from TRBV4-3 and TRBJ1-4; D call uncertain. V was pared by 3 bases and J by 5 bases, with 13 bases between. This CDR3 is built from 15 residues. Germline-derived CDR1 and CDR2 are LGHNA and YSLEER. The CDR3 nucleotides read TGCGCCAGCAGCCAGGGGAGAGGATCGAATGAAAAACTGTTTTTT. This encodes CASSQGRGSNEKLFF.

This clonotype was observed a handful of times. V usage is TRBV7-9 and J usage is TRBJ2-1, with 8 nucleotides matching TRBD2. After removal of 3 bases from V and 8 bases from J, the junction contained 12 bases not matched to a gene. The germline V gene encodes CDR1 SEHNR and CDR2 FQNEAQ (reference sequence). The length of the CDR3 is 16 residues. In DNA, the CDR3 is TGTGCCAGCAGCTTTCGGGGGGGCAGTCCGTTCGATGAGCAGTTCTTC. Protein sequence: CASSFRGGSPFDEQFF.

A few counts support this clonotype. This chain uses TRBV7-2 with TRBJ2-5; TRBD2 aligns across 9 bases. The ends lost 2 bases at V and 5 bases at J; junction bases unmatched: 9. Germline V lookup: CDR1 SGHTA, CDR2 FQGNSA. The CDR3 has 16 residues. Here the CDR3 DNA reads TGTGCCAGCAGCTTACAGTCGGCGGGGGGGCGGGAGACCCAGTACTTC. Its translation: CASSLQSAGGRETQYF. Variable domain in full (rest from reference TRBV7-2 and TRBJ2-5): GAGVSQSPSNKVTEKGKDVELRCDPISGHTALYWYRQSLGQGLEFLIYFQGNSAPDKSGLPSDRFSAERTGGSVSTLTIQRTQQEDSAVYLCASSLQSAGGRETQYFGPGTRLLVL.

There are a few counts of this clonotype. This chain uses TRBV20-1 with TRBJ2-7; 10 nucleotides match TRBD2. The junction had 9 bases not matched to a gene; V was cut back by 6 bases and J by 4 bases. Per germline, CDR1 DFQATT and CDR2 SNEGSKA (reference sequence). The CDR3 sequence is 14 residues long. Here the CDR3 DNA reads TGCAGTGCCTCCAAGCGGGGGGGCCGGTACGAGCAGTACTTC. Translation gives CSASKRGGRYEQYF.

This clonotype has more than one count but fewer than ten. This CDR3 is CASSRGRSSYNSPLHF. The CDR3 DNA reads as TGCGCCAGCAGCCGGGGCAGGAGCTCCTATAATTCACCCCTCCACTTT. The J gene is TRBJ1-6, the V gene TRBV4-3, with D perhaps matching TRBD1 (5 bases). Germline V CDR1 and CDR2: LGHNA, YSLEER. The CDR3 consists of 16 residues. V was pared by 4 bases and J by 0 bases, with 10 bases between.

This clonotype was seen ten or more times. The chain uses TRBV28 and TRBJ1-3; weak D call: TRBD1 (5 bases). The CDR3 loop spans 16 amino acids. In germline, CDR1 is MDHEN, CDR2 SYDVKM. The V gene lost 3 bases and the J gene lost 5 bases, with 17 bases spanning the gap. CDR3 amino acids: CASSFSGKGERNTIYF. The CDR3 bases are TGTGCCAGCAGTTTTTCAGGGAAAGGGGAGAGAAACACCATATATTTT.

This clonotype has more than one count but fewer than ten. V gene TRBV7-8 combines with J gene TRBJ2-2; D is possibly TRBD2 (5 bases). Trimming removed 5 bases from V and 8 bases from J, with 15 bases in between. Germline CDR1 is SGHVS and CDR2 is FQNEAQ. The CDR3 contains 14 residues. Here the CDR3 DNA reads TGTGCCAGCAGCCCCGGGGAAGCTGGGGGGGAGCTGTTTTTT. It codes for CASSPGEAGGELFF.

The chain joins TRBV15 to TRBJ2-1; D ambiguous. The germline V gene has CDR1 LNHNV and CDR2 YYDKDF (reference sequence). Trimming shortened V by 0 bases and J by 5 bases, and 8 bases separated the two germline ends. The CDR3 is made up of 14 amino acids. This CDR3 reads CATSRDLGDNEQFF. The CDR3 DNA reads as TGTGCCACCAGCAGAGATCTTGGGGACAATGAGCAGTTCTTC. Full variable domain (remainder filled in from reference TRBV15 and TRBJ2-1): DAMVIQNPRYQVTQFGKPVTLSCSQTLNHNVMYWYQQKSSQAPKLLFHYYDKDFNNEADTPDNFQSRRPNTSFCFLDIRSPGLGDTAMYLCATSRDLGDNEQFFGPGTRLTVL.